The 24 T cell receptor beta chains presented below share a single source sample, sequenced in a study of CD8 T cells in ankylosing spondylitis. TCRdb called the 5' RACE reads again in MiXCR, with one record for every CDR3 protein. The sample consists of about 160,000 distinct CDR3 sequences, under 55% of them appearing once. The sequenced sample consisted of synovial fluid, either unsorted or a sorted T cell fraction (not recorded which). The source of these receptors is a male donor with ankylosing spondylitis.

Written as DNA, the CDR3 is TGTGCCACCAGTACAAACTCGGACTCCACAGATACGCAGTATTTT. The encoded protein is CATSTNSDSTDTQYF. The rearrangement joins TRBV24-1 to TRBJ2-3; weak D call: TRBD2 (5 bases). The CDR3 runs 15 residues. Germline CDR1 and CDR2: KGHDR and SFDVKD. V lost 6 bases, J lost 2 bases, and 14 bases lay in between.

V is TRBV24-1 and J is TRBJ2-1; tentatively, D is TRBD1 (6 bases). The CDR3 covers 13 residues. Germline V gene lookup returns CDR1 KGHDR and CDR2 SFDVKD. Trimming removed 3 bases at V and 6 bases at J, with 8 bases between. This CDR3 is CATSDTGFNEQFF. The CDR3 nucleotides read TGTGCCACCAGTGATACAGGGTTCAATGAGCAGTTCTTC.

This chain links TRBV20-1 with TRBJ2-1; D unclear. CDR3 length equals 15 residues. Germline V gene sequence: CDR1 DFQATT, CDR2 SNEGSKA (reference sequence). The V and J ends lost 5 bases and 4 bases respectively, with 18 bases between them. CDR3 DNA: TGCAGTGCTGAAGATCTACCCTTCGTTTACAATGAGCAGTTCTTC. This sequence encodes CSAEDLPFVYNEQFF.

Only a few counts were recorded for this clonotype. The V and J genes are TRBV6-4 and TRBJ2-2; perhaps D is TRBD1 or TRBD2 (5 bases each). The germline V gene encodes CDR1 MRHNA and CDR2 SNTAGT. V lost 5 bases and J lost 6, with 22 bases in between. The length of the CDR3 is 17 residues. The CDR3 region has the DNA TGTGCCAGCAGTAAAAGTGGACGGGGACCCGCCGCCGGGGAGCTGTTTTTT. This sequence encodes CASSKSGRGPAAGELFF.

The rearrangement uses TRBV4-2 and TRBJ1-5; D ambiguous. Per the germline V gene, CDR1 is LGHNA and CDR2 is YNFKEQ. V was cut by 0 bases and J by 7 bases, with 10 bases left in between. The CDR3 contains 14 residues. CDR3 sequence: CASSQDSVSQPQHF. The CDR3, as DNA: TGTGCCAGCAGCCAAGACTCAGTGTCCCAGCCCCAGCATTTT.

The chain links TRBV4-2 to TRBJ2-3, with 7 bases fitting TRBD1. CDR3 length: 15 amino acids. Looked up from germline, CDR1 is LGHNA and CDR2 is YNFKEQ. With V trimmed by 4 bases and J by 5 bases, 9 bases remained unmatched. CDR3 loop: CASSLYRGLGDTQYF. In DNA, the CDR3 is TGTGCCAGCAGCCTATACAGGGGCCTGGGAGATACGCAGTATTTT.

This clonotype was detected a few times. V is TRBV15 and J is TRBJ1-6, with D unclear. The CDR3 covers 15 residues. The V and J ends lost 8 bases and 0 bases respectively, with 11 bases between them. Germline CDR1 LNHNV, CDR2 YYDKDF (reference sequence). The CDR3 sequence: CATQNTISYNSPLHF. The DNA for the CDR3 is TGTGCCACCCAAAATACGATCTCCTATAATTCACCCCTCCACTTT.

The sample holds a few counts of this clonotype. The rearrangement joins TRBV5-1 to TRBJ2-6, with D unresolved. Per the germline V gene, CDR1 is SGHRS and CDR2 is YFSETQ. There are 19 residues in the CDR3. V lost 0 bases and J lost 0, with 16 bases in between. The CDR3 DNA reads TGCGCCAGCAGCTTGGGGTTTCGCCTGGGAAGCTCTGGGGCCAACGTCCTGACTTTC. Translating gives CASSLGFRLGSSGANVLTF. The variable domain in full, completed from reference TRBV5-1 and TRBJ2-6, reads KAGVTQTPRYLIKTRGQQVTLSCSPISGHRSVSWYQQTPGQGLQFLFEYFSETQRNKGNFPGRFSGRQFSNSRSEMNVSTLELGDSALYLCASSLGFRLGSSGANVLTFGAGSRLTVL.

The sample holds many counts of this clonotype. This chain joins TRBV4-1 and TRBJ2-7, with D possibly being TRBD1 (5 bases). With 5 bases removed from V and 3 bases from J, the gap between germline ends came to 17 bases. In germline, CDR1 is MGHRA, CDR2 YSYEKL. There are 15 residues in the CDR3. The CDR3 DNA reads TGCGCCAGCAGCGTACAGGCAACTACTTACTACGAGCAGTACTTC. Its translation: CASSVQATTYYEQYF.

The rearrangement joins TRBV2 to TRBJ2-3, with 10 positions matching TRBD1. Germline V CDR1 and CDR2: SNHLY, FYNNEI. The CDR3 spans 21 residues. The ends lost 6 bases at V and 0 bases at J; junction bases unmatched: 21. For the CDR3, the DNA is TGTGCCAGCAGCGAAACATACCGGGACAGGGGACCATACTCTAGCACAGATACGCAGTATTTT. Translated: CASSETYRDRGPYSSTDTQYF.

The table lists this clonotype with a few counts. The CDR3 loop is CASHPETSSYNEQFF. CDR3 DNA: TGTGCCAGCCACCCTGAGACCAGCTCCTACAATGAGCAGTTCTTC. J is TRBJ2-1 and V is TRBV18, with D unclear. This CDR3 is built from 15 residues. With 8 bases removed from V and 0 bases from J, the gap between germline ends came to 14 bases. Germline CDR1 is KGHSH and CDR2 is LQKENI.

CDR3 sequence: CATSDGRQQYF. As DNA, the CDR3 is TGTGCCACCAGTGATGGGCGACAGCAGTACTTC. The chain carries TRBV24-1 and TRBJ2-7; D is undetermined. The V end lost 3 bases, the J end lost 8 bases, and 7 bases lay between the germline ends. From germline, CDR1 is KGHDR and CDR2 SFDVKD. The CDR3 loop spans 11 amino acids.

This clonotype occurred a few times. J is TRBJ2-5 and V is TRBV12-3 or TRBV12-4; 10 nucleotides agree with TRBD1. The CDR3 sequence is 17 residues long. After removal of 7 bases from V and 5 bases from J, the junction contained 16 bases not matched to a gene. CDR3 loop: CASKQSWDRGFGETQYF. Here the CDR3 DNA reads TGTGCCAGCAAACAGTCGTGGGACAGGGGTTTTGGGGAGACCCAGTACTTC.

The chain joins TRBV27 to TRBJ1-6; D may be TRBD1 (5 bases). Trimming cost V 2 bases and J 9 bases, with 17 bases left between them. This CDR3 comprises 16 residues. CDR1 is MNHEY and CDR2 is SMNVEV in the germline V gene (reference sequence). CDR3: CASSLREDRIGSPLHF. CDR3 sequence (DNA): TGTGCCAGCAGTTTAAGGGAAGACAGAATAGGTTCACCCCTCCACTTT.

This sequence joins TRBV4-1 and TRBJ2-7, with 9 nucleotides matching TRBD2. With 4 bases clipped from V and 0 bases from J, the junction kept 4 bases outside the gene matches. In germline, CDR1 is MGHRA, CDR2 YSYEKL. The CDR3 is 15 residues long. The CDR3 DNA is TGCGCCAGCAGCCCGACTAGCGGAAGCTCCTACGAGCAGTACTTC. Residues: CASSPTSGSSYEQYF.

This clonotype has more than one count but fewer than ten. The J gene is TRBJ1-2, the V gene TRBV12-3 or TRBV12-4; D is possibly TRBD1 (5 bases). The CDR3 is made up of 14 amino acids. Between the trimmed V and J ends, which lost 7 bases and 0 bases, there was a span of 12 bases. The CDR3 coding sequence is TGTGCCAGCAAGAGGGGCGGTTCTAACTATGGCTACACCTTC. It specifies CASKRGGSNYGYTF.

The CDR3 bases are TGTGCCATCAGTGAGTCGACAGGGAACGAGCAGTTCTTC. The encoded protein is CAISESTGNEQFF. V and J are TRBV10-3 and TRBJ2-1, with 7 bases matching TRBD1. V shed 0 bases and J 10 bases; nucleotides not matched to a gene: 3. The CDR3 consists of 13 residues. Germline V gene sequence: CDR1 ENHRY, CDR2 SYGVKD.

A few counts support this clonotype. The CDR3 region is CASSLYFAATHPNTGELFF. Written as DNA, the CDR3 is TGTGCCAGCAGTTTATATTTTGCGGCTACCCACCCGAACACCGGGGAGCTGTTTTTT. The J gene is TRBJ2-2, the V gene TRBV12-3 or TRBV12-4; D unclear. V was pared by 2 bases and J by 0 bases, with 19 bases between. The CDR3 runs to 19 residues.

The chain employs TRBV19 and TRBJ2-5, with D unclear. This CDR3 region has 14 residues. Trimming pared 3 bases from V and 4 bases from J, leaving 12 bases between. Germline values: CDR1 LNHDA, CDR2 SQIVND (reference sequence). The CDR3 spells CASSMSLYAETQYF. Here the CDR3 DNA reads TGTGCCAGTAGTATGAGTCTATACGCAGAGACCCAGTACTTC.

V gene TRBV11-2 combines with J gene TRBJ2-1, with 7 bases that match TRBD2. The length of the CDR3 is 18 residues. Looked up from germline, CDR1 is SGHAT and CDR2 is FQNNGV. The junction had 15 bases not matched to a gene; V was cut back by 2 bases and J by 5 bases. The CDR3 region has the DNA TGTGCCAGCAGCTTATGGGTTCTAGCGGATGCCGTTGACAATGAGCAGTTCTTC. This encodes CASSLWVLADAVDNEQFF.

The chain uses TRBV6-2 or TRBV6-3 and TRBJ2-2; a weak D match, TRBD1 (5 bases). Germline CDR1 and CDR2: MNHEY and SVGEGT. The CDR3 spans 13 residues. V was cut by 6 bases and J by 3 bases, with 8 bases left in between. The DNA for the CDR3 is TGTGCCAGCAGCTCCAGGGACACCGGGGAGCTGTTTTTT. This translates into CASSSRDTGELFF.

The chain employs TRBV4-1 and TRBJ2-7, with 11 bases identical to TRBD2. The V segment lost 0 bases and the J segment 4 bases; nucleotides outside the gene matches: 2. Germline V lookup: CDR1 MGHRA, CDR2 YSYEKL. The CDR3 is 15 residues long. The CDR3 DNA follows: TGCGCCAGCAGCCAAGACCCTAGCGGGAGGTACGAGCAGTACTTC. Its translation: CASSQDPSGRYEQYF.

The chain has TRBV10-3 and TRBJ1-3; possible D gene TRBD1, 6 bases. This CDR3 is 14 amino acids long. The ends were cut back, 11 bases at V and 3 bases at J, with 17 bases in the middle. Germline CDR1 and CDR2: ENHRY and SYGVKD. This chain's CDR3 is CASQGGGRGNTIYF. In DNA, the CDR3 is TGTGCCTCACAGGGAGGTGGTCGTGGAAACACCATATATTTT.

This clonotype is classed as medium-sized. The CDR3 nucleotides are TGTGCCAGCAGCCTAACAGAAACAGAGACCCAGTACTTC. Translated, it gives CASSLTETETQYF. This chain links TRBV4-2 with TRBJ2-5; no definite D call. The CDR3 runs to 13 residues. Germline V lookup: CDR1 LGHNA, CDR2 YNFKEQ. Between the trimmed V and J ends, which lost 4 bases and 4 bases, there was a span of 10 bases.